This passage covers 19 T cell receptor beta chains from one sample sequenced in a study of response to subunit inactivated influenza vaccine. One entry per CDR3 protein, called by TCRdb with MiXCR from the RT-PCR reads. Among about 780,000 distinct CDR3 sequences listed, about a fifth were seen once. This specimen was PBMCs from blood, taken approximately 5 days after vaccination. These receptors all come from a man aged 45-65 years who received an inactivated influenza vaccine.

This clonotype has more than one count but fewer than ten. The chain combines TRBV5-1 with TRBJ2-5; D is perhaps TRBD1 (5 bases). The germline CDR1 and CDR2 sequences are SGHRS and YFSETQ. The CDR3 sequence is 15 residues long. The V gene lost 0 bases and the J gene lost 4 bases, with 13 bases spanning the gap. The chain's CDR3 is CASSLGPGNGETQYF. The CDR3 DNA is TGCGCCAGCAGCTTGGGCCCAGGGAACGGAGAGACCCAGTACTTC. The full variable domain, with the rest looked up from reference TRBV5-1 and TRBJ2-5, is KAGVTQTPRYLIKTRGQQVTLSCSPISGHRSVSWYQQTPGQGLQFLFEYFSETQRNKGNFPGRFSGRQFSNSRSEMNVSTLELGDSALYLCASSLGPGNGETQYFGPGTRLLVL.

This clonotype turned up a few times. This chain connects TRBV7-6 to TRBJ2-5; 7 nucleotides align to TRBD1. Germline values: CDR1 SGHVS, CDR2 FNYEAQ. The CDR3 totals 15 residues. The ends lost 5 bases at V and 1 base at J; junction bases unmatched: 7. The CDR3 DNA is TGTGCCAGCAGCCAAAACCGGGACAGCCAAGAGACCCAGTACTTC. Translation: CASSQNRDSQETQYF.

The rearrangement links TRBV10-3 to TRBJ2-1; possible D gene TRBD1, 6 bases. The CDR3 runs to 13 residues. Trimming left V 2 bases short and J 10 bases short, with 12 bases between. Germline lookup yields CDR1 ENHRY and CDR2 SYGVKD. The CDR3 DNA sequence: TGTGCCATCAGTGAGACAGGGAAAGGCGAGCAGTTCTTC. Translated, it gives CAISETGKGEQFF.

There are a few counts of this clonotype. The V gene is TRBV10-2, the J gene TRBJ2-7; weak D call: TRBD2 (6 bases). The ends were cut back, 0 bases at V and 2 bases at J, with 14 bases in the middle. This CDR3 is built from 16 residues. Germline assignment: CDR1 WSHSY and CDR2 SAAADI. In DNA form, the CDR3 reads TGCGCCAGCAGTGAGTCTGGCGGGGTAGGGGCCTACGAGCAGTACTTC. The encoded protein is CASSESGGVGAYEQYF.

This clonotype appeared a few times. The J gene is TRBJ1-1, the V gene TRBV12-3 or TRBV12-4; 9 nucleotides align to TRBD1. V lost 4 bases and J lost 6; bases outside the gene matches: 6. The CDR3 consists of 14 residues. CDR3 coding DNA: TGTGCCAGCAGTTCCGGGACAGGGAATTCTGAAGCTTTCTTT. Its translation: CASSSGTGNSEAFF.

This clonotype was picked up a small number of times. The CDR3 protein is CASSLATLNEQFF. Here the CDR3 DNA reads TGCGCCAGCAGCTTGGCCACCCTCAATGAGCAGTTCTTC. The chain employs TRBV5-1 and TRBJ2-1; D not certain. Trimming left V 0 bases short and J 6 bases short, with 7 bases between. The CDR3 is 13 residues long. Germline V gene sequence: CDR1 SGHRS, CDR2 YFSETQ. The complete variable domain, with remaining parts taken from reference TRBV5-1 and TRBJ2-1, reads KAGVTQTPRYLIKTRGQQVTLSCSPISGHRSVSWYQQTPGQGLQFLFEYFSETQRNKGNFPGRFSGRQFSNSRSEMNVSTLELGDSALYLCASSLATLNEQFFGPGTRLTVL.

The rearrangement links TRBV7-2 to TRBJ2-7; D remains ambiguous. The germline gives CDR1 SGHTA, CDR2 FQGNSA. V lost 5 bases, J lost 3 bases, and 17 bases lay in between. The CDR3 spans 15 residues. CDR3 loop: CASSITRAGDYEQYF. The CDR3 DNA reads TGTGCCAGCAGCATCACCCGAGCTGGGGACTACGAGCAGTACTTC.

The CDR3 region is CASSWVCGGAPWGTDTQYF. In nucleotides, the CDR3 is TGTGCCAGCAGCTGGGTTTGCGGGGGGGCCCCTTGGGGCACAGATACGCAGTATTTT. The chain combines TRBV21-1 with TRBJ2-3; no DNA check was done on the table's D call, TRBD2. TRBV21-1 corresponds to a pseudogene. This CDR3 comprises 19 residues.

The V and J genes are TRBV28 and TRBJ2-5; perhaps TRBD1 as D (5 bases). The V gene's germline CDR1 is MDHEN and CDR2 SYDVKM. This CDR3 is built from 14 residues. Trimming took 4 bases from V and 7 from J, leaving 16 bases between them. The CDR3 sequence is CASSSPHGARTQYF. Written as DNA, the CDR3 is TGTGCCAGCAGTTCTCCGCATGGGGCAAGGACCCAGTACTTC.

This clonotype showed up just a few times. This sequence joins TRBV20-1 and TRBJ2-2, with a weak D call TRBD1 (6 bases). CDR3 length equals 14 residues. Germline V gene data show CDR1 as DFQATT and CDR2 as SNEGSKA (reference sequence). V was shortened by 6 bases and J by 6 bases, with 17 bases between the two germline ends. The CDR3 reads CSAGRGSGPGELFF. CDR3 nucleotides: TGCAGTGCCGGCAGGGGTAGTGGGCCCGGGGAGCTGTTTTTT.

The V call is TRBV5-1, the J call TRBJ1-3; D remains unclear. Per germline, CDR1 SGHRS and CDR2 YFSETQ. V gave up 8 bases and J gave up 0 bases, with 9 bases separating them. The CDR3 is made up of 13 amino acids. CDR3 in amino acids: CASSEISGNTIYF. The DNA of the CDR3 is TGCGCCAGTTCGGAGATCTCTGGAAACACCATATATTTT.

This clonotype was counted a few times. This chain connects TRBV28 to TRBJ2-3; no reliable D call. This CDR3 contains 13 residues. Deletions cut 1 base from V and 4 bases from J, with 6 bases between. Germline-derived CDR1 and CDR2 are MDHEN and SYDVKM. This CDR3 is CASSLFRADTQYF. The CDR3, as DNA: TGTGCCAGCAGTTTATTCCGGGCAGATACGCAGTATTTT.

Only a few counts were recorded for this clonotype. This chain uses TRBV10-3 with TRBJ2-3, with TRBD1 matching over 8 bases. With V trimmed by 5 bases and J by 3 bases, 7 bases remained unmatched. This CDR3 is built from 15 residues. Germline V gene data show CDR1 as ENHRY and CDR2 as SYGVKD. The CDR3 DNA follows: TGTGCCATCAGTCCAGGGGGCGCGAGAACAGATACGCAGTATTTT. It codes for CAISPGGARTDTQYF.

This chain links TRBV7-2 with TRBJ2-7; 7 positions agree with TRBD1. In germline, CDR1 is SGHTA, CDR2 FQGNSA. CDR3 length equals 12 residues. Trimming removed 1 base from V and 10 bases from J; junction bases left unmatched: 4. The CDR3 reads CASSLGQGFQYF. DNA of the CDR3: TGTGCCAGCAGCTTAGGACAGGGCTTCCAGTACTTC. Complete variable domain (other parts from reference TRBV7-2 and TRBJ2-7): GAGVSQSPSNKVTEKGKDVELRCDPISGHTALYWYRQSLGQGLEFLIYFQGNSAPDKSGLPSDRFSAERTGGSVSTLTIQRTQQEDSAVYLCASSLGQGFQYFGPGTRLTVT.

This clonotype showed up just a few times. The CDR3 spells CSASGGPSWNEQYF. The CDR3, as DNA: TGCAGTGCATCAGGGGGCCCCTCTTGGAACGAGCAGTACTTC. The V gene is TRBV20-1, the J gene TRBJ2-7; 8 bases line up with TRBD1. J was trimmed by 5 bases and V by 6 bases; bases with no gene match: 12. CDR1 is DFQATT and CDR2 is SNEGSKA in the germline V gene (reference sequence). The CDR3 consists of 14 residues.

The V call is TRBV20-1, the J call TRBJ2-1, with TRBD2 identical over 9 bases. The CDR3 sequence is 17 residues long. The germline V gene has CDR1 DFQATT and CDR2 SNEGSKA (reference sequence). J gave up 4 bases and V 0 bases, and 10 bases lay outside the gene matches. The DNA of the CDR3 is TGCAGTGCTAGAGAGTTGGTGGGCGGGGGGGGATACAATGAGCAGTTCTTC. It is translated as CSARELVGGGGYNEQFF.

The CDR3 sequence: CSVEYRLVDETQYF. For the CDR3, the DNA is TGCAGCGTTGAATACAGACTGGTCGACGAGACCCAGTACTTC. The V and J genes are TRBV29-1 and TRBJ2-5; D call uncertain. Trimming shortened V by 2 bases and J by 5 bases, and 15 bases separated the two germline ends. In germline, CDR1 is SQVTM, CDR2 ANQGSEA. CDR3 size: 14 residues.

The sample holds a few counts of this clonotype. In nucleotides, the CDR3 is TGTGCCACCAGTGATTTTGGTCGGGGCCGGCTGTTTTTT. This sequence encodes CATSDFGRGRLFF. This sequence joins TRBV24-1 and TRBJ2-2, with D perhaps matching TRBD1 or TRBD2 (5 bases each). The CDR3 length is 13 residues. V lost 1 base, J lost 13 bases, and 12 bases lay in between. Germline V gene lookup returns CDR1 KGHDR and CDR2 SFDVKD.

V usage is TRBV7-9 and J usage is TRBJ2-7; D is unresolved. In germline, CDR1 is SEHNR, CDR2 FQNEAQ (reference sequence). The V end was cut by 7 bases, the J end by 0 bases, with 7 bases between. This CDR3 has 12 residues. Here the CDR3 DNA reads TGTGCCAGCACCAAAAGCTCCTACGAGCAGTACTTC. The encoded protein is CASTKSSYEQYF.